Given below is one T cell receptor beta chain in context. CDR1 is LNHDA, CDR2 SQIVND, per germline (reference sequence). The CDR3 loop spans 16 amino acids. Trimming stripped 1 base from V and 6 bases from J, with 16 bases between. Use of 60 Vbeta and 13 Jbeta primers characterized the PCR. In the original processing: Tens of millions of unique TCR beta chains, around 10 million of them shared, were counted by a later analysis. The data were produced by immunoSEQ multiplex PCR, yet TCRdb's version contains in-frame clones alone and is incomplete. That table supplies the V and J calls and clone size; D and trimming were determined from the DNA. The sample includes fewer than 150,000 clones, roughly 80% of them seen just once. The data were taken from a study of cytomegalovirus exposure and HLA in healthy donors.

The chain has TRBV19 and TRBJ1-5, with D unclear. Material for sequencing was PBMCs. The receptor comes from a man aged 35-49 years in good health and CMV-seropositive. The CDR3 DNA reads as TGTGCCAGTAGTATAGCTTCAGGTGCTTTGGGTCAGCCCCAGCATTTT. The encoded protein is CASSIASGALGQPQHF.